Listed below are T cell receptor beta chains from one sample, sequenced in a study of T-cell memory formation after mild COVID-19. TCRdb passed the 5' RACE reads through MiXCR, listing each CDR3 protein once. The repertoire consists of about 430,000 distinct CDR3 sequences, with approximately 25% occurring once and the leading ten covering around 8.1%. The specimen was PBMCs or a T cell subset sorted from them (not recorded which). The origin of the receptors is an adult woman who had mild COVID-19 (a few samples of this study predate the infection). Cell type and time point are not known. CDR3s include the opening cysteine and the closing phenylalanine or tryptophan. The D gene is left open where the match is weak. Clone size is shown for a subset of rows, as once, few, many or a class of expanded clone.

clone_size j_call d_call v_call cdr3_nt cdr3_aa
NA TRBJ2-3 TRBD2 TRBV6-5 TGTGCCAGCAGTAAGGGACTAGCGGGGGGCTTAGATACGCAGTATTTT CASSKGLAGGLDTQYF
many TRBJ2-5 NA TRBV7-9 TGTGCCAGCAGCTTAGGGGCCGGCGGGCAAGAGACCCAGTACTTC CASSLGAGGQETQYF
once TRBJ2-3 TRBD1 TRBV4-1 TGCGCCAGCAGCCAAGGATCGGGGGACAGGTCGGCAGATACGCAGTATTTT CASSQGSGDRSADTQYF
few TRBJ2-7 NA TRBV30 TGTGCCTGGAGTGTACGCCTCTACGAGCAGTACTTC CAWSVRLYEQYF
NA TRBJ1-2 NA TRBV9 TGTGCCAGCAGCGTAGGTCAGACAGCCACCTATGGCTACACCTTC CASSVGQTATYGYTF
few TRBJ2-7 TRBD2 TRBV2 TGTGCCAGCGCCCTGACTAGCGGCTCCTACGAGCAGTACTTC CASALTSGSYEQYF
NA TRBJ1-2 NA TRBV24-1 TGTGCCACCGAAGACCCCTTCGCCTATGGCTACACCTTC CATEDPFAYGYTF
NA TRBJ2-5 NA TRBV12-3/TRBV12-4 TGTGCCAGCAGCTCTCGAAGGGGGGGGCTGGAGACCCAGTACTTC CASSSRRGGLETQYF
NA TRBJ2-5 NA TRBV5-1 TGCGCCAGCAGCTGGACGGTGGAGGGCGAGGGATTTTTCGACCAAGAGACCCAGTACTTC CASSWTVEGEGFFDQETQYF
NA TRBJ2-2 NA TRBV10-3 TGTGCCATCAGTGAGTCGCAGCCTTCCGACGGGGAGCTGTTTTTT CAISESQPSDGELFF
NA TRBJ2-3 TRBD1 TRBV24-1 TGTGCCACCAGTGTCCTCGGGACAGGGGGCATCACAGATACGCAGTATTTT CATSVLGTGGITDTQYF
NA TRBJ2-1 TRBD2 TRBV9 TGTGCCAGCAGCGTAGGGCCCGGGGGGGCGGGTAATGAGCAGTTCTTC CASSVGPGGAGNEQFF
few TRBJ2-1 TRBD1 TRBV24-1 TGTGCCACCAGTGATTTCCAGGGGGCGAGCCATGAGCAGTTCTTC CATSDFQGASHEQFF
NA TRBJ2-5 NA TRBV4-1 TGCGCCAGCAGCCAAGAAGAGAGGGGACCTCAAGAGACCCAGTACTTC CASSQEERGPQETQYF
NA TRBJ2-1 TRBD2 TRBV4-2 TGTGCCAGCAGCCAAGTCAGCGGGGGGGCCGATAATGAGCAGTTCTTC CASSQVSGGADNEQFF
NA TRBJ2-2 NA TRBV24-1 TGTGCCACCAGTGGCGTAGCGGCGAACACCGGGGAGCTGTTTTTT CATSGVAANTGELFF
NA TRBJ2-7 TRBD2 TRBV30 TGTGCCTGGACCCCCTGGGGAGCGGGAAGCTCCTACGAGCAGTACTTC CAWTPWGAGSSYEQYF
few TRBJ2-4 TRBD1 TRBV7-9 TGTGCCAGCAGCTCCGTATCGACAGGGAACAAAAACATTCAGTACTTC CASSSVSTGNKNIQYF
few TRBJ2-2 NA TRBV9 TGTGCCAGCAGCGTAGAGGGGGCCGGGGAGCTGTTTTTT CASSVEGAGELFF
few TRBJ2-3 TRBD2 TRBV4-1 TGCGCCAGCAGCACCAGACTAGCGGGGACCACAGATACGCAGTATTTT CASSTRLAGTTDTQYF
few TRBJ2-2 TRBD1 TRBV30 TGTGCCTGGAGTGACGGGACAGGTACCGGGGAGCTGTTTTTT CAWSDGTGTGELFF
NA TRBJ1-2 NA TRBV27 TGTGCCAGCGGAGGTAGGGGTATGGAGGGCGGCTACACCTTC CASGGRGMEGGYTF
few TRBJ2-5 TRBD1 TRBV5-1 TGCGCCAGCAGCAAGGGACAGGGGTTCGAGACCCAGTACTTC CASSKGQGFETQYF
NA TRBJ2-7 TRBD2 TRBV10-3 TGTGCCATCAGTGAGTCGTTAATAGCGGGAGAGGCGTACGAGCAGTACTTC CAISESLIAGEAYEQYF
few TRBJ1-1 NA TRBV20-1 TGCAGTGCTTTCAGGGGGAACACTGAAGCTTTCTTT CSAFRGNTEAFF
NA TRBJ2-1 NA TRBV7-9 TGTGCCAGCGTCGACAGTCGCTCCTACAATGAGCAGTTCTTC CASVDSRSYNEQFF
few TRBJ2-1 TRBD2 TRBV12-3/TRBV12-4 TGTGCCAGCACCGTACTAGCGGTTTACAATGAGCAGTTCTTC CASTVLAVYNEQFF
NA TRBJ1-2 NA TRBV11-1 TGTGCCACCGACACTGGGTCCGGCTACACCTTC CATDTGSGYTF
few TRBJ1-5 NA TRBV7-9 TGTGCCAGCAGCTGGGACCTAAATCAGCCCCAGCATTTT CASSWDLNQPQHF
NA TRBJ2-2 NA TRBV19 TGTGCCAGTAGTTCAGTTGGCGGGGAGCTGTTTTTT CASSSVGGELFF
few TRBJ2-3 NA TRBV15 TGTGCCACCAGTCAGCTTCCGGGCACAGATACGCAGTATTTT CATSQLPGTDTQYF
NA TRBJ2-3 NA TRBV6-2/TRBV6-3 TGTGCCAGCAGTTCAATACACCGACCAAGCACAGATACGCAGTATTTT CASSSIHRPSTDTQYF
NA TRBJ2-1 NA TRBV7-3 TGTGCCAGCAGCTTATCCAGCCACAATGAGCAGTTCTTC CASSLSSHNEQFF
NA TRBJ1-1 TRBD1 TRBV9 TGTGCCAGCAGCGTAGGAGTGGGACAGGAAGCTTTCTTT CASSVGVGQEAFF
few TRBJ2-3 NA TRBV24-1 TGTGCCACCAGTGACCCCGGGCTCTTCACAGATACGCAGTATTTT CATSDPGLFTDTQYF
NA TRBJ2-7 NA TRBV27 TGTGCCAGCAGTTTAACACTCTCCTACGAGCAGTACTTC CASSLTLSYEQYF
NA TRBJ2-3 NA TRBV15 TGTGCCACCAGCGATACTACAAGTCCCACAGATACGCAGTATTTT CATSDTTSPTDTQYF
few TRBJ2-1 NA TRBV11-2 TGTGCCAGCAGCTTCGGGACATCTTACAATGAGCAGTTCTTC CASSFGTSYNEQFF
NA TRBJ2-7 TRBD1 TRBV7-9 TGTGCCAGCAGCCCCGAGCCGGGACAGGGTCCCTACGAGCAGTACTTC CASSPEPGQGPYEQYF
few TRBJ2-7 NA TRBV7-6 TGTGCCAGCAGCTTAGCGCTAGGGGAGCAGTACTTC CASSLALGEQYF
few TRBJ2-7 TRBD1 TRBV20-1 TGCAGTGCTAGTCCCGGGACAGCCTACGAGCAGTACTTC CSASPGTAYEQYF
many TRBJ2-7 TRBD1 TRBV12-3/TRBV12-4 TGTGCCAGCAGTCCCGGGACAGTCTCCTACGAGCAGTACTTC CASSPGTVSYEQYF
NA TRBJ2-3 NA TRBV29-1 TGCAGCGTCGAGGGTCTAGGTCCCCCGAATACGCAGTATTTT CSVEGLGPPNTQYF
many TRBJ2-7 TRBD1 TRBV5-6 TGTGCCAGCAGCCTAGGACAGGCGGAGTACTTC CASSLGQAEYF
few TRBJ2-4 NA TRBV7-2 TGTGCCAGCAGCCTGGCGGCCAAAAACATTCAGTACTTC CASSLAAKNIQYF
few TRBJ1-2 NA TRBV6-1 TGTGCCACCGCAGGAGAGGGTTACTATGGCTACACCTTC CATAGEGYYGYTF
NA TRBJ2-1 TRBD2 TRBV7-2 TGTGCCAGCAGCTTAGCGGGATACAGCGGGGGGCACAATGAGCAGTTCTTC CASSLAGYSGGHNEQFF
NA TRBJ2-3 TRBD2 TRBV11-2 TGTGCCAGCAGCTTAGGAAGTCTAGCGGGAGGGCATGGGACAGATACGCAGTATTTT CASSLGSLAGGHGTDTQYF
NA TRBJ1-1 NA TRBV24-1 TGTGCCACCAGGAGGACAGCTAACACTGAAGCTTTCTTT CATRRTANTEAFF
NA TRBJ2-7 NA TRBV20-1 TGCAGTGCTAGGGTCGGCAGTAGGGACGAGCAGTACTTC CSARVGSRDEQYF
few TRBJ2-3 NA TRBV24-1 TGTGCCACCAGTGGAGGGGAAGATACGCAGTATTTT CATSGGEDTQYF
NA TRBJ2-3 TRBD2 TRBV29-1 TGCAGCGTTGTACCTAGCGGACGCACAGATACGCAGTATTTT CSVVPSGRTDTQYF
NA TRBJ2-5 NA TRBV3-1 TGTGCCAGCAGCCAAGGGGCTCGGACAGAAGAGACCCAGTACTTC CASSQGARTEETQYF
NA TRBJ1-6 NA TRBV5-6 TGTGCCAGCGGGGGACTTTCCAATTCACCCCTCCACTTT CASGGLSNSPLHF
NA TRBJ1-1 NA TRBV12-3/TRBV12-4 TGTGCCAGCAGTTTAAAGGCCCCGGACACTGAAGCTTTCTTT CASSLKAPDTEAFF
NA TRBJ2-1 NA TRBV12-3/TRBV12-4 TGTGCCAGCAGTACGACCCCCCGGGTTTACAATGAGCAGTTCTTC CASSTTPRVYNEQFF
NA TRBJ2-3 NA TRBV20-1 TGCAGTGCTAGGCCCTCGGTAGATACAGATACGCAGTATTTT CSARPSVDTDTQYF
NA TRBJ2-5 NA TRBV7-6 TGTGCCAGCAGCAGGAGGGGAGCTAAAGAGACCCAGTACTTC CASSRRGAKETQYF
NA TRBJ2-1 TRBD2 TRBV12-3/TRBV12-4 TGTGCCAGCAGCCTCGGCGGGGGTCCAAGCCGGGAGTTCTTC CASSLGGGPSREFF
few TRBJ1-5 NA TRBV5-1 TGCGCCAGCAGCTTAGGGGGAATGGGTCAGCCCCAGCATTTT CASSLGGMGQPQHF